The 30 T cell receptor beta chains below were found in one sample sequenced in a study of blood T cell repertoires in COVID-19. Data came from immunoSEQ multiplex PCR; TCRdb stores just in-frame clones and leaves some out. In the table there are around 110,000 clones, about 70% of which are singletons. The sequenced sample consisted of peripheral blood. These receptors all stem from a human donor with acute or convalescent COVID-19. The donor label of this sample is uncertain.

The genes are TRBV6-6 and TRBJ1-5, with D perhaps TRBD1 (5 bases). V shed 8 bases and J shed 0 bases, with 11 bases lying between them. This CDR3 region has 14 residues. Germline V gene sequence: CDR1 MNHNY, CDR2 SVGAGI (reference sequence). The CDR3 loop is CASQGLNSNQPQHF. CDR3 sequence (DNA): TGTGCCAGCCAGGGATTAAATAGCAATCAGCCCCAGCATTTT.

The chain recombines TRBV25-1 with TRBJ2-3; 8 bases fit TRBD2. After removal of 7 bases from V and 5 bases from J, the junction contained 5 bases not matched to a gene. Germline lookup yields CDR1 MGHDK and CDR2 SYGVNS. The CDR3 spans 13 residues. The CDR3 region is CASTIAGRDTQYF. The CDR3 region has the DNA TGTGCCAGCACCATAGCGGGGAGAGATACGCAGTATTTT.

The chain links TRBV10-3 to TRBJ2-7; D not resolved. Trimming pared 2 bases from V and 5 bases from J, leaving 10 bases between. Germline V gives CDR1 ENHRY, CDR2 SYGVKD. The CDR3 contains 13 residues. CDR3 sequence: CAISEPPGHEQYV. The CDR3 coding sequence is TGTGCCATCAGTGAGCCCCCAGGCCACGAGCAGTACGTC.

This clone has a count of ten or more. This chain links TRBV11-2 with TRBJ2-7; 7 bases are shared with TRBD2. The J segment lost 2 bases and the V segment lost 1 base, leaving 5 bases of the junction unmatched. Per germline, CDR1 SGHAT and CDR2 FQNNGV. The CDR3 sequence is 15 residues long. The CDR3 nucleotides are TGTGCCAGCAGCTTAGGAGCGGGGCGGACCTACGAGCAGTACTTC. Translating it yields CASSLGAGRTYEQYF.

The chain has TRBV27 and TRBJ2-7; 9 nucleotides align to TRBD2. Trimming at V came to 6 bases and at J to 4 bases, leaving 10 bases not matched to a gene. Germline V gene sequence: CDR1 MNHEY, CDR2 SMNVEV (reference sequence). The CDR3 length is 15 residues. The CDR3 nucleotides are TGTGCCAGCAGCTCCCGGATAGCGGGGGATTACGAGCAGTACTTC. Residues: CASSSRIAGDYEQYF.

This clone was picked up a small number of times. The chain has TRBV2 and TRBJ2-1; 8 nucleotides agree with TRBD2. CDR1 and CDR2 (germline): SNHLY, FYNNEI. This CDR3 region has 15 residues. Losses at the gene ends were 5 bases for V and 4 bases for J; bases not matched to a gene: 7. The CDR3 DNA reads TGTGCCAGCAGTCCTAGCGGGCGTACTTACAATGAGCAGTTCTTC. Its translation is CASSPSGRTYNEQFF.

The chain has TRBV30 and TRBJ1-6; D ambiguous. CDR1 and CDR2 from the germline V gene are GTSNPN and SVGIG (reference sequence). This CDR3 spans 16 amino acids. Trimming took 5 bases from V and 0 from J, leaving 14 bases between them. CDR3 nucleotides: TGTGCCTGGTCCGAGAAGTATAGCTCCTATAATTCACCCCTCCACTTT. Its translation is CAWSEKYSSYNSPLHF. The full variable domain, rest sourced from reference TRBV30 and TRBJ1-6, is SQTIHQWPATLVQPVGSPLSLECTVEGTSNPNLYWYRQAAGRGLQLLFYSVGIGQISSEVPQNLSASRPQDRQFILSSKKLLLSDSGFYLCAWSEKYSSYNSPLHFGNGTRLTVT.

The chain uses TRBV30 and TRBJ2-7, with 12 bases matching TRBD1. The germline CDR1 and CDR2 sequences are GTSNPN and SVGIG (reference sequence). V shed 5 bases and J 6 bases; nucleotides not matched to a gene: 2. The CDR3 is 12 residues long. Written as DNA, the CDR3 is TGTGCCTGGGCGGGACAGGGGGCCGAGCAGTACTTC. Translation gives CAWAGQGAEQYF. Based on the CDR3 plus reference TRBV30 and TRBJ2-7, the full variable domain is SQTIHQWPATLVQPVGSPLSLECTVEGTSNPNLYWYRQAAGRGLQLLFYSVGIGQISSEVPQNLSASRPQDRQFILSSKKLLLSDSGFYLCAWAGQGAEQYFGPGTRLTVT.

This sequence joins TRBV18 and TRBJ2-4; maybe TRBD2 (6 bases). The V gene's germline CDR1 is KGHSH and CDR2 LQKENI. V shed 4 bases and J shed 2 bases, with 21 bases lying between them. CDR3 size: 18 residues. The CDR3 DNA is TGTGCCAGCTCACACTACGGAGGGGCACGAGGAACCAAAAACATTCAGTACTTC. It specifies CASSHYGGARGTKNIQYF.

This rearrangement joins TRBV2 to TRBJ1-2; D unresolved. The germline CDR1 and CDR2 sequences are SNHLY and FYNNEI. This CDR3 has 13 residues. Trimming shortened V by 6 bases and J by 4 bases, and 12 bases separated the two germline ends. CDR3 loop: CASRNREIYGYTF. CDR3 nucleotides: TGTGCCAGCAGGAACCGGGAGATCTATGGCTACACCTTC.

J is TRBJ2-1 and V is TRBV5-1; 11 bases agree with TRBD2. The V gene's germline CDR1 is SGHRS and CDR2 YFSETQ. The CDR3 sequence is 19 residues long. V trimming: 4 bases; J trimming: 1 base; junction bases outside the gene matches: 13. This CDR3 reads CASSPRLAGSPVSYNEQFF. DNA for the CDR3: TGCGCCAGCAGCCCACGACTAGCGGGGAGTCCCGTATCCTACAATGAGCAGTTCTTC.

The chain is built from TRBV24-1 and TRBJ2-7, with D tentatively TRBD1 (6 bases). The CDR3 sequence is 15 residues long. V was clipped by 0 bases and J by 3 bases, with 11 bases between them. Looked up from germline, CDR1 is KGHDR and CDR2 is SFDVKD. In nucleotides, the CDR3 is TGTGCCACCAGTGATTTGGGACAGTTAATCTACGAGCAGTACTTC. The encoded protein is CATSDLGQLIYEQYF.

The J gene is TRBJ1-1, the V gene TRBV5-1, with D uncertain. The germline V and J ends were trimmed by 1 base and 1 base, with 11 bases remaining between them. CDR1 and CDR2 from the germline V gene are SGHRS and YFSETQ. This CDR3 is 15 amino acids long. The CDR3 DNA follows: TGCGCCAGCAGCTTGTCTGGCGGCTCGAACACTGAAGCTTTCTTT. This translates into CASSLSGGSNTEAFF.

V and J are TRBV4-1 and TRBJ2-1; D ambiguous. The germline CDR1 and CDR2 sequences are MGHRA and YSYEKL. The CDR3 is made up of 12 amino acids. V lost 3 bases to trimming and J lost 12 bases, with 12 bases between them. The CDR3 sequence: CASSQAPTGQFF. The CDR3 coding sequence is TGCGCCAGCAGCCAGGCCCCGACGGGGCAGTTCTTC.

This clone was counted only a few times. CDR3 nucleotides: TGTGCCAGCAGCCGACAGGATGGAAATTCACCCCTCCACTTT. This sequence encodes CASSRQDGNSPLHF. The chain employs TRBV3-1 (or the pseudogene TRBV3-2) and TRBJ1-6; maybe TRBD1 (6 bases). This CDR3 is 14 amino acids long. V dropped 4 bases and J dropped 7 bases, with 11 bases sitting between them. The germline V gene encodes CDR1 LGHDT and CDR2 YNNKEL (reference sequence).

The CDR3 sequence: CASVSHRANTEAFF. CDR3 in DNA: TGTGCCAGCGTGAGCCATAGAGCGAACACTGAAGCTTTCTTT. V gene TRBV3-1 (or the pseudogene TRBV3-2) combines with J gene TRBJ1-1, with D unclear. Germline loops: CDR1 LGHDT, CDR2 YNNKEL (reference sequence). This CDR3 contains 14 residues. V shed 8 bases and J shed 1 base, with 14 bases lying between them.

Only a few counts were recorded for this clone. J is TRBJ1-1 and V is TRBV30; tentatively, D is TRBD1 (6 bases). V was clipped by 7 bases and J by 11 bases, with 20 bases between them. The germline CDR1 and CDR2 sequences are GTSNPN and SVGIG (reference sequence). There are 12 residues in the CDR3. CDR3 in amino acids: CAFETTGSGAFF. CDR3 bases: TGTGCCTTCGAGACGACAGGTTCAGGGGCTTTCTTT.

This clone occurred once. The CDR3 sequence is CASSLGFRIDIAKNIQYF. CDR3 nucleotide sequence: TGTGCCAGCAGCTTAGGTTTTAGGATAGACATAGCCAAAAACATTCAGTACTTC. The chain couples TRBV11-2 to TRBJ2-4; no clear D gene. The germline gives CDR1 SGHAT, CDR2 FQNNGV. V lost 1 base to trimming and J lost 0 bases, with 16 bases between them. CDR3 size: 18 residues.

The chain joins TRBV28 to TRBJ1-2, with 8 bases fitting TRBD1. The germline V gene has CDR1 MDHEN and CDR2 SYDVKM. The junction had 13 bases not matched to a gene; V was cut back by 7 bases and J by 6 bases. This CDR3 contains 15 residues. This CDR3 reads CASINPGQVPNGYTF. Here the CDR3 DNA reads TGTGCCAGCATTAACCCGGGACAGGTTCCAAATGGCTACACCTTC.

The chain uses TRBV10-3 and TRBJ1-5; 8 bases are a match to TRBD1. Germline-derived CDR1 and CDR2 are ENHRY and SYGVKD. V lost 3 bases and J lost 4; bases outside the gene matches: 2. CDR3 size: 14 residues. The DNA of the CDR3 is TGTGCCATCAGTGACCAGGGGGCGAATCAGCCCCAGCATTTT. It translates to CAISDQGANQPQHF.

This chain links TRBV2 with TRBJ2-1; TRBD2 matches at 7 bases. V was clipped by 3 bases and J by 11 bases; unmatched bases: 7. This CDR3 region has 13 residues. CDR1 is SNHLY, CDR2 FYNNEI, per germline. CDR3 bases: TGTGCCAGCAGTGAGGGGGGGGTTCTAAAGCAGTTCTTC. This codes for CASSEGGVLKQFF.

The J gene is TRBJ1-3, the V gene TRBV6-5, with a possible D match to TRBD1 (6 bases). This CDR3 contains 14 residues. Germline V gene data show CDR1 as MNHEY and CDR2 as SVGAGI. The V end was cut by 7 bases, the J end by 2 bases, with 12 bases between. The CDR3 DNA sequence: TGTGCCAGCATACAGGGAGTCGCTGGAAACACCATATATTTT. Its translation: CASIQGVAGNTIYF.

This chain joins TRBV7-8 and TRBJ2-2; 12 bases agree with TRBD1. CDR3 size: 16 residues. Trimming removed 4 bases from V and 4 bases from J; junction bases left unmatched: 4. CDR1 SGHVS and CDR2 FQNEAQ come from the germline V gene. CDR3: CASSWGQGASTGELFF. CDR3 DNA sequence: TGTGCCAGCAGCTGGGGACAGGGGGCCAGCACCGGGGAGCTGTTTTTT.

This clone has more than one count but fewer than ten. This chain uses TRBV19 with TRBJ1-5, with 9 nucleotides matching TRBD1. The junction had 9 bases not matched to a gene; V was cut back by 2 bases and J by 7 bases. The CDR3 has 16 amino acids. The germline V gene has CDR1 LNHDA and CDR2 SQIVND (reference sequence). The CDR3 DNA follows: TGTGCCAGTAGTATATTACAGGGGGCGCAAGGACAGCCCCAGCATTTT. It translates to CASSILQGAQGQPQHF. Drawing the rest from reference TRBV19 and TRBJ1-5, the complete variable domain is DGGITQSPKYLFRKEGQNVTLSCEQNLNHDAMYWYRQDPGQGLRLIYYSQIVNDFQKGDIAEGYSVSREKKESFPLTVTSAQKNPTAFYLCASSILQGAQGQPQHFGDGTRLSIL.

The chain uses TRBV7-3 and TRBJ2-5; a possible D gene is TRBD2 (7 bases). This CDR3 region has 16 residues. Trimming cost V 5 bases and J 2 bases, with 18 bases left between them. Looked up from germline, CDR1 is SGHTA and CDR2 is FQGTGA. Here the CDR3 DNA reads TGTGCCAGCAGCCTCGGACTAGGGGGGGAACAAGAGACCCAGTACTTC. Residues: CASSLGLGGEQETQYF. Complete variable domain (other parts from reference TRBV7-3 and TRBJ2-5): GAGVSQTPSNKVTEKGKYVELRCDPISGHTALYWYRQSLGQGPEFLIYFQGTGAADDSGLPNDRFFAVRPEGSVSTLKIQRTERGDSAVYLCASSLGLGGEQETQYFGPGTRLLVL.

The V and J genes are TRBV19 and TRBJ2-7; 8 nucleotides match TRBD1. Germline V lookup: CDR1 LNHDA, CDR2 SQIVND (reference sequence). The CDR3 has 13 residues. V lost 3 bases and J lost 2; bases outside the gene matches: 0. The DNA for the CDR3 is TGTGCCAGTAGTATGGGACAGGCCTACGAGCAGTACTTC. This sequence encodes CASSMGQAYEQYF.

This clone has a handful of counts. The chain uses TRBV11-2 and TRBJ1-1, with TRBD1 as a possible D gene (5 bases). Between the trimmed V and J ends, which lost 5 bases and 1 base, there was a span of 14 bases. Germline CDR1 reads SGHAT; CDR2 reads FQNNGV. CDR3 length: 15 amino acids. In DNA form, the CDR3 reads TGTGCCAGCAGCCCCATTGGGGGGGGGAACACTGAAGCTTTCTTT. This encodes CASSPIGGGNTEAFF.

The chain joins TRBV28 to TRBJ2-3, with TRBD1 matching over 7 bases. Germline CDR1 MDHEN, CDR2 SYDVKM. Trimming removed 5 bases from V and 2 bases from J; junction bases left unmatched: 10. The CDR3 has 16 residues. The CDR3 coding sequence is TGTGCCAGCAGTGATCCGAGACAGGGCCTCACAGATACGCAGTATTTT. This encodes CASSDPRQGLTDTQYF.

This clone was detected only a few times. The V gene is TRBV4-2, the J gene TRBJ2-3, with 13 positions matching TRBD2. Losses at the gene ends were 4 bases for V and 4 bases for J; bases not matched to a gene: 5. In germline, CDR1 is LGHNA, CDR2 YNFKEQ. The CDR3 runs to 16 residues. The DNA of the CDR3 is TGTGCCAGCAGCCCTGGGACTAGCGGGGACCCAGATACGCAGTATTTT. It yields the protein CASSPGTSGDPDTQYF.

This sequence joins TRBV19 and TRBJ1-5, with a possible D match to TRBD1 (5 bases). Germline CDR1 reads LNHDA; CDR2 reads SQIVND (reference sequence). The ends were cut back, 3 bases at V and 8 bases at J, with 8 bases in the middle. This CDR3 is 12 amino acids long. The CDR3 reads CASSIRREPQHF. As DNA, the CDR3 is TGTGCCAGTAGTATCCGCAGGGAGCCCCAGCATTTT.